These 15 T cell receptor beta chains were sequenced from one sample in a study of tissue T cells after allogeneic stem cell transplantation (dated by TCRdb to 2021 to 2024). Sample time point, as interpreted from the label and publication: human tissue collected at research (rapid) autopsy. Preparation of the library involved the immunoSEQ multiplex PCR assay. Entries here come from immuneACCESS through TCRdb and include only in-frame sequences with V and J called. Some clones fail to appear in such tables; in the studies checked, an unresolved V gene covers under half of the shortfall, and the cause of the remainder is unknown. Within this sample are 4,100 or so clones, with approximately 69% of them counted one time only. More than 8.5% of the sample is held by the ten biggest clonotypes. Sequences were derived from left colon tissue, sampled at autopsy. The receptors come from a woman aged 18-49 years with breast cancer.

This clone appeared once. This chain links TRBV30 with TRBJ1-1, with 7 nucleotides matching TRBD1. This CDR3 is built from 12 residues. J lost 13 bases, V lost 0 bases, and 8 bases had no gene match. Germline CDR1 GTSNPN, CDR2 SVGIG (reference sequence). CDR3 DNA: TGTGCCTGGAGTGTAATTAGGGGGCCGGTTTTCTTT. Protein product: CAWSVIRGPVFF.

Points on this clone: Other DNA sequences within the sample encode an identical CDR3. The chain has TRBV5-5 and TRBJ1-5; maybe TRBD1 (5 bases). Deletions cut 4 bases from V and 2 bases from J, with 10 bases between. This CDR3 is 14 amino acids long. Germline-derived CDR1 and CDR2 are SGHKS and YYEKEE (reference sequence). The CDR3 is CASSLRDGNQPQHF. The CDR3 DNA sequence: TGTGCCAGCAGCCTCCGGGACGGCAATCAGCCCCAGCATTTT.

V is TRBV29-1 and J is TRBJ1-5; weak D call: TRBD1 (6 bases). Looked up from germline, CDR1 is SQVTM and CDR2 is ANQGSEA. This CDR3 comprises 10 residues. The CDR3 region has the DNA TGCCAGGGGCGTCATCAGCCCCAGCATTTT. Its translation: CQGRHQPQHF. The full variable domain, in which reference TRBV29-1 and TRBJ1-5 provide the parts outside the CDR3, is SAVISQKPSRDICQRGTSLTIQCQVDSQVTMMFWYRQQPGQSLTLIATANQGSEATYESGFVIDKFPISRPNLTFSTLTVSNMSPEDSSIYLCQGRHQPQHFGDGTRLSIL.

This clone turned up a few times. J is TRBJ1-5 and V is TRBV19, with D unresolved. Germline V gene lookup returns CDR1 LNHDA and CDR2 SQIVND (reference sequence). The CDR3 sequence is 16 residues long. Trimming took 5 bases from V and 0 from J, leaving 14 bases between them. DNA for the CDR3: TGTGCCAGTAGTGCTTCGGAGACATATAGCAATCAGCCCCAGCATTTT. Translation: CASSASETYSNQPQHF.

V and J are TRBV7-3 and TRBJ2-5; possible D gene TRBD2, 7 bases. This CDR3 has 16 amino acids. V was shortened by 0 bases and J by 5 bases, with 16 bases between the two germline ends. Per the germline V gene, CDR1 is SGHTA and CDR2 is FQGTGA. The CDR3 DNA follows: TGTGCCAGCAGCTTAACCCCTCAGGGGCGGGGGGAGACCCAGTACTTC. Translating it yields CASSLTPQGRGETQYF.

This clone was detected only a few times. The rearrangement links TRBV28 to TRBJ2-1; D possibly matches TRBD1 or TRBD2 (6 bases each). With 8 bases removed from V and 2 bases from J, the gap between germline ends came to 25 bases. The CDR3 consists of 18 residues. CDR1 is MDHEN and CDR2 is SYDVKM in the germline V gene. The chain's CDR3 is CASRGGGSGVFAYNEQFF. The CDR3 nucleotides are TGTGCCAGCCGAGGAGGGGGTTCGGGGGTCTTCGCCTACAATGAGCAGTTCTTC.

The genes are TRBV11-2 and TRBJ1-5; D might be TRBD1 (5 bases). V was pared by 5 bases and J by 4 bases, with 9 bases between. The CDR3 has 13 residues. Germline V gene sequence: CDR1 SGHAT, CDR2 FQNNGV. CDR3 amino acids: CASSQAGNQPQHF. The CDR3 DNA sequence: TGTGCCAGCAGCCAGGCAGGGAATCAGCCCCAGCATTTT.

This clone was seen more than once but under ten times. This chain joins TRBV25-1 and TRBJ2-7; D might be TRBD1 or TRBD2, each matching 5 bases. Trimming stripped 4 bases from V and 10 bases from J, with 11 bases between. The germline gives CDR1 MGHDK, CDR2 SYGVNS. The CDR3 is 11 residues long. The CDR3 coding sequence is TGTGCCAGCAGTGGGGGACGGATCCAGTACTTC. Translation: CASSGGRIQYF.

The sample holds a few counts of this clone. V gene TRBV5-4 combines with J gene TRBJ2-7, with TRBD1 identical over 8 bases. Germline V gives CDR1 SGHNT, CDR2 YYREEE (reference sequence). The V segment lost 2 bases and the J segment 6 bases; nucleotides outside the gene matches: 7. The CDR3 runs 14 residues. The CDR3 bases are TGTGCCAGCAGCTTACAGGGGGTTTCGTCCGAGCAGTACTTC. Encoded protein: CASSLQGVSSEQYF.

V is TRBV11-2 and J is TRBJ2-7; TRBD2 might be the D (6 bases). Trimming shortened V by 1 base and J by 2 bases, and 15 bases separated the two germline ends. The CDR3 is 16 residues long. CDR1 SGHAT and CDR2 FQNNGV come from the germline V gene. CDR3 residues: CASSLVLRDLPYEQYF. The CDR3 bases are TGTGCCAGCAGCTTAGTTCTTAGGGACTTACCCTACGAGCAGTACTTC.

The CDR3 DNA reads TGTGCCAGCAGTGAATGGGGACTTTCTGGCACAGATACGCAGTATTTT. Protein product: CASSEWGLSGTDTQYF. The chain carries TRBV6-1 and TRBJ2-3, with a possible D match to TRBD2 (6 bases). The CDR3 extends over 16 amino acids. V lost 2 bases to trimming and J lost 1 base, with 13 bases between them. CDR1 is MNHNS, CDR2 SASEGT, per germline.

The chain uses TRBV19 and TRBJ1-6; the D gene is possibly TRBD1 (5 bases). The germline V and J ends were trimmed by 4 bases and 8 bases, with 12 bases remaining between them. There are 14 residues in the CDR3. Germline assignment: CDR1 LNHDA and CDR2 SQIVND (reference sequence). CDR3 residues: CASSRTSQDSPLHF. The CDR3 nucleotides are TGTGCCAGTAGTAGGACAAGCCAAGATTCACCCCTCCACTTT. Based on the CDR3 plus reference TRBV19 and TRBJ1-6, the full variable domain is DGGITQSPKYLFRKEGQNVTLSCEQNLNHDAMYWYRQDPGQGLRLIYYSQIVNDFQKGDIAEGYSVSREKKESFPLTVTSAQKNPTAFYLCASSRTSQDSPLHFGNGTRLTVT.

The CDR3: CAISGTGEGQPQHF. CDR3 DNA sequence: TGTGCCATCAGTGGCACAGGGGAGGGTCAGCCCCAGCATTTT. This chain joins TRBV10-3 and TRBJ1-5; 7 nucleotides line up with TRBD1. Trimming at V came to 4 bases and at J to 6 bases, leaving 6 bases not matched to a gene. The CDR3 extends over 14 amino acids. Germline lookup yields CDR1 ENHRY and CDR2 SYGVKD.

The chain carries TRBV9 and TRBJ2-7; possibly TRBD1 for D (5 bases). The CDR3 has 14 residues. Trimming stripped 4 bases from V and 6 bases from J, with 17 bases between. In germline, CDR1 is SGDLS, CDR2 YYNGEE. Here the CDR3 reads CASSTAGYIGEQYF. DNA for the CDR3: TGTGCCAGCAGCACCGCAGGGTATATAGGCGAGCAGTACTTC.

The rearrangement joins TRBV2 to TRBJ2-5; D perhaps matches TRBD1 (6 bases). In germline, CDR1 is SNHLY, CDR2 FYNNEI. The CDR3 covers 14 residues. V was clipped by 8 bases and J by 0 bases, with 13 bases between them. The CDR3 DNA reads as TGTGCCAGCTCCGGCCGGACAGACCAAGAGACCCAGTACTTC. Amino acids: CASSGRTDQETQYF.